The subject of this entry is one T cell receptor (beta chain). Measured with immunoSEQ multiplex PCR; TCRdb has only the in-frame clones, and not every one. The sample records around 100,000 clones, 80% being singletons. The sample originates from a study of blood T cell repertoires in COVID-19. The CDR3 sequence is 16 residues long. Germline lookup yields CDR1 GTSNPN and CDR2 SVGIG (reference sequence). The V end lost 8 bases, the J end lost 1 base, and 21 bases lay between the germline ends. The rearrangement joins TRBV30 to TRBJ1-5; D uncertain. Sequencing was carried out using peripheral blood. The origin of this receptor is a man between 65 and 80 years old with active or convalescent COVID-19. The CDR3 is CAAQVGAGLSNQPQHF. CDR3 nucleotide sequence: TGTGCCGCCCAGGTGGGCGCGGGTTTGAGCAATCAGCCCCAGCATTTT.